This is a list of T cell receptor beta chains from one sample in a study of shared clonotypes between healthy human individuals. The repertoire was sequenced with immunoSEQ multiplex PCR; TCRdb's copy has only in-frame clones and lacks some. The sample records some 2 million clones, roughly 94% being singletons. Sequencing was done on a sample of naive CD4+ T cells sorted from blood. The receptors shown here come from a man aged 18 to 30 in good health. Each CDR3 is given with its conserved first and last residue. The D gene is left open where the match is weak. Clone sizes are given selectively: once, few, many, or a class where the clone is expanded.

-	-	TRBV6-6	TRBJ2-7	CASSYMEAHYEQYF	TGTGCCAGCAGTTACATGGAAGCACACTACGAGCAGTACTTC
-	-	TRBV18	TRBJ2-3	CASSPKEGGTDTQYF	TGTGCCAGCTCACCAAAGGAGGGGGGAACAGATACGCAGTATTTT
-	-	TRBV7-9	TRBJ2-1	CASSPRKVPYNEQFF	TGTGCCAGCAGCCCGAGAAAAGTCCCCTACAATGAGCAGTTCTTC
-	-	TRBV18	TRBJ1-6	CASSPLGQPPLHF	TGTGCCAGCTCACCACTAGGACAGCCACCCCTCCACTTT
-	TRBD2	TRBV10-3	TRBJ2-3	CAISRTSGTDTQYF	TGTGCCATCAGTCGGACTAGCGGCACAGATACGCAGTATTTT
-	TRBD2	TRBV6-5	TRBJ2-1	CASSETSGGNEQFF	TGTGCCAGCAGTGAAACTAGCGGGGGGAATGAGCAGTTCTTC
-	-	TRBV5-1	TRBJ2-6	CASSFDLEGANVLTF	TGCGCCAGCAGCTTCGACCTGGAAGGGGCCAACGTCCTGACTTTC
-	TRBD2	TRBV18	TRBJ2-5	CASSQLASGSDFQETQYF	TGTGCCAGCTCACAGTTAGCCAGCGGGAGTGACTTCCAAGAGACCCAGTACTTC
-	-	TRBV6-5	TRBJ1-2	CASSFRGYGYTF	TGTGCCAGCAGTTTCAGGGGCTACGGCTACACCTTC
-	-	TRBV10-2	TRBJ2-3	CASSGVLHSTDTQYF	TGCGCCAGCAGTGGGGTACTACATAGCACAGATACGCAGTATTTT
-	-	TRBV6-5	TRBJ2-7	CASRSGGLGTYEQYF	TGTGCCAGCAGGAGCGGCGGGCTGGGGACCTACGAGCAGTACTTC
-	TRBD1	TRBV7-3	TRBJ2-6	CASSSGTVSGANVLTF	TGTGCCAGCAGCTCCGGGACAGTATCTGGGGCCAACGTCCTGACTTTC
-	-	TRBV30	TRBJ1-5	CAWMADSNQPQHF	TGTGCCTGGATGGCAGATAGCAATCAGCCCCAGCATTTT
-	-	TRBV7-2	TRBJ2-7	CASSFMPGVEQYF	TGTGCCAGCAGCTTTATGCCCGGGGTCGAGCAGTACTTC
-	TRBD2	TRBV6-6	TRBJ2-2	CASDRALTSVPGELFF	TGTGCCAGCGATCGTGCCCTTACTAGCGTCCCCGGGGAGCTGTTTTTT
-	-	TRBV9	TRBJ1-6	CAKSRRMLF	TGTGCTAAATCGAGACGGATGCTCTTT
once	-	TRBV7-2	TRBJ1-5	CASSLSVNQPQHF	TGTGCCAGCAGCTTATCCGTAAATCAGCCCCAGCATTTT
-	TRBD1	TRBV14	TRBJ1-1	CASSQWAGGFELEAFF	TGTGCCAGCAGCCAATGGGCAGGGGGTTTTGAACTGGAAGCTTTCTTT
-	TRBD1	TRBV28	TRBJ2-6	CASSVPQGAPGANVLTF	TGTGCCAGCAGTGTCCCCCAGGGGGCGCCTGGGGCCAACGTCCTGACTTTC
-	-	TRBV7-2	TRBJ2-3	CASSWPSWDTQYF	TGTGCCAGCAGCTGGCCCTCGTGGGATACGCAGTATTTT
-	-	TRBV30	TRBJ1-1	CAWIRWTMSTEAFF	TGTGCCTGGATACGGTGGACCATGAGCACTGAAGCTTTCTTT
-	-	TRBV5-1	TRBJ2-7	CASGQGVNSYEQYF	TGCGCCAGCGGGCAAGGGGTGAACTCCTACGAGCAGTACTTC
-	-	TRBV18	TRBJ2-1	CASSPSNEQFF	TGTGCCAGCTCACCTAGCAATGAGCAGTTCTTC
-	TRBD2	TRBV7-9	TRBJ2-3	CASSFGLAGIDTQYF	TGTGCCAGCAGCTTCGGACTAGCGGGGATAGATACGCAGTATTTT
-	TRBD1	TRBV29-1	TRBJ1-5	CSVGDRENQPQHF	TGCAGCGTTGGGGACAGAGAAAATCAGCCCCAGCATTTT
-	-	TRBV7-2	TRBJ2-3	CASSLGIVGDRDTQYF	TGTGCCAGCAGCTTAGGTATCGTTGGCGATAGAGATACGCAGTATTTT
-	TRBD2	TRBV6-6	TRBJ2-1	CASSFGGAPYEQFF	TGTGCCAGCAGTTTCGGGGGGGCCCCCTATGAGCAGTTCTTC
-	-	TRBV28	TRBJ1-4	CASSSGLEKLFF	TGTGCCAGCAGTTCAGGGCTTGAAAAACTGTTTTTT
-	-	TRBV5-1	TRBJ2-5	CASSLSGGPQETQYF	TGCGCCAGCAGCTTGTCTGGGGGGCCCCAAGAGACCCAGTACTTC
-	-	TRBV29-1	TRBJ1-1	CSVLGSTVLGTEAFF	TGCAGCGTTTTAGGGTCCACGGTATTAGGGACTGAAGCTTTCTTT
once	-	TRBV28	TRBJ1-1	CASSFSGNTEAFF	TGTGCCAGCAGTTTTTCTGGGAACACTGAAGCTTTCTTT
-	TRBD2	TRBV29-1	TRBJ2-1	CSVEGLAGYNEQFF	TGCAGCGTCGAGGGTCTAGCGGGATACAATGAGCAGTTCTTC
-	-	TRBV4-1	TRBJ1-2	CASSQVTGANYGYTF	TGCGCCAGCAGCCAAGTAACTGGGGCTAACTATGGCTACACCTTC
-	TRBD2	TRBV30	TRBJ2-1	CACSATSAGYNEQFF	TGTGCCTGTTCGGCAACTAGCGCCGGGTACAATGAGCAGTTCTTC
-	-	TRBV5-1	TRBJ2-7	CASSLASQIYEQYF	TGCGCCAGCAGCTTGGCGAGCCAAATCTACGAGCAGTACTTC
many	TRBD1	TRBV4-1	TRBJ2-7	CASSQQRTGTYEQYF	TGCGCCAGCAGCCAACAGCGGACAGGGACCTACGAGCAGTACTTC
-	TRBD2	TRBV5-1	TRBJ2-7	CASTFWGEGEQYF	TGCGCCAGCACCTTCTGGGGGGAGGGCGAGCAGTACTTC